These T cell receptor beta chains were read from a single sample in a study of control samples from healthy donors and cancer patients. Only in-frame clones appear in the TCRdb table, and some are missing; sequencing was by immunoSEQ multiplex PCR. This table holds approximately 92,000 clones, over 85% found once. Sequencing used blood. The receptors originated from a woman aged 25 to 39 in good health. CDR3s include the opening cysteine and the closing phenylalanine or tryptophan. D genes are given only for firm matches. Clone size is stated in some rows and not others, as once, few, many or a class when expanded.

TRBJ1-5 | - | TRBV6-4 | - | CASSEQSNQPQHF | TGTGCCAGCAGTGAACAGAGCAATCAGCCCCAGCATTTT
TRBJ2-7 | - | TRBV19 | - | CASSPTRTGYEQYF | TGTGCCAGTAGTCCCACAAGGACCGGATACGAGCAGTACTTC
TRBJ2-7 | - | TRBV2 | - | CASSVRGYEQYF | TGTGCCAGCAGTGTGAGGGGGTACGAGCAGTACTTC
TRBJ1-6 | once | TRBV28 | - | CASIRHYNSPLHF | TGTGCCAGCATCCGGCACTATAATTCACCCCTCCACTTT
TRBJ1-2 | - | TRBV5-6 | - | CASSLERRGAENGYTF | TGTGCCAGCAGCTTGGAACGAAGGGGGGCGGAAAATGGCTACACCTTC
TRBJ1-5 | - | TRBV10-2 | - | CASSDRGLSNQPQHF | TGCGCCAGCAGTGACAGAGGCCTTAGCAATCAGCCCCAGCATTTT
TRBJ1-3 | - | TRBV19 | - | CASSYQGTTGNTIYF | TGTGCCAGTAGTTACCAGGGAACGACTGGAAACACCATATATTTT
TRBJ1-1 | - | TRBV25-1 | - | CASSDDWTAYMNTEAFF | TGTGCCAGCAGTGATGACTGGACGGCTTACATGAACACTGAAGCTTTCTTT
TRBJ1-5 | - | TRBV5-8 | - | CASSFKGLNNQPQHF | TGTGCCAGCAGCTTCAAGGGGCTGAACAATCAGCCCCAGCATTTT
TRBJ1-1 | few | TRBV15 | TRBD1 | CATSREGTGGRRTEAFF | TGTGCCACCAGCAGAGAAGGGACAGGGGGACGACGGACTGAAGCTTTCTTT
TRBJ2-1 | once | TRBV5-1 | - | CASSLARGSYNEQFF | TGCGCCAGCAGCTTGGCCCGGGGCTCCTACAATGAGCAGTTCTTC
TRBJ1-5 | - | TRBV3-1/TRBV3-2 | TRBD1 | CASSHSRQGTDQPQHF | TGTGCCAGCAGCCACTCCCGACAGGGGACGGATCAGCCCCAGCATTTT
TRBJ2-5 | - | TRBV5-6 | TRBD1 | CASSLRTGVRETQYF | TGTGCCAGCAGCCTTCGGACAGGGGTGAGGGAGACCCAGTACTTC
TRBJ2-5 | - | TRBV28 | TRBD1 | CASSLGARGRETQYF | TGTGCCAGCAGTTTAGGCGCCAGGGGGCGAGAGACCCAGTACTTC
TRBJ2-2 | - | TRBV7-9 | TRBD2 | CASSLTSGDGGELFF | TGTGCCAGCAGCTTGACTAGCGGGGACGGCGGGGAGCTGTTTTTT
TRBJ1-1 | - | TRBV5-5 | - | CASSFKSFF | TGTGCCAGCAGCTTTAAATCTTTCTTT
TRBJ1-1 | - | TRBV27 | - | CASRQGGTEAFF | TGTGCCAGCAGACAGGGAGGGACTGAAGCTTTCTTT
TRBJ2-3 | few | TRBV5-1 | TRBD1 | CASSLEGQGADTQYF | TGCGCCAGCAGCTTGGAGGGACAGGGGGCAGATACGCAGTATTTT
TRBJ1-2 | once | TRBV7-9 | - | CASSSLDISSAF | TGTGCCAGCAGCTCTCTAGACATCTCATCGGCGTTC
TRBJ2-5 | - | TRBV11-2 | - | CASSLGEWETQYF | TGTGCCAGCAGCTTAGGGGAGTGGGAGACCCAGTACTTC
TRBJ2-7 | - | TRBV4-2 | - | CASSQAAGSTYEQYF | TGTGCCAGCAGCCAAGCGGCAGGGAGCACCTACGAGCAGTACTTT
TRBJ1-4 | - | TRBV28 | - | CASSRLTNRDEKLFF | TGTGCCAGCAGCCGACTCACCAACCGGGATGAAAAACTGTTTTTT
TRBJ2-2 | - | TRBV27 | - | CASSLSTTGYTGELFF | TGTGCCAGCAGTTTATCGACTACCGGATACACCGGGGAGCTGTTTTTT
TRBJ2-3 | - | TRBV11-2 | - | CASSLTYGYSTDTQYF | TGTGCCAGCAGCTTAACGTACGGCTATAGCACAGATACGCAGTATTTT
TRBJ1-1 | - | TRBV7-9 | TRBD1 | CASRPGQGEAFF | TGTGCCAGCAGGCCAGGACAGGGTGAAGCTTTCTTT
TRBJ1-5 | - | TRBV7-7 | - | CASSLEVDVEGNQPQHF | TGTGCTAGCAGCTTAGAGGTCGACGTGGAGGGCAATCAGCCCCAGCATTTT
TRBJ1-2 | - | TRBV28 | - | CASSLAGGPFYGYTF | TGTGCCAGCAGTTTAGCGGGGGGCCCCTTCTATGGCTACACCTTC
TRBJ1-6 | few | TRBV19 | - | CASTVDSYNSPLHF | TGTGCCAGTACGGTGGACTCCTATAATTCACCCCTCCACTTT
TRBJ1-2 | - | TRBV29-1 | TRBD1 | CSVATGGNYGYTF | TGCAGCGTCGCTACAGGGGGCAACTATGGCTACACCTTC
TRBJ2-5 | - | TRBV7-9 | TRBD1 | CASSVLQGASRETQYF | TGTGCCAGCAGCGTACTACAGGGGGCAAGTAGGGAGACCCAGTACTTC
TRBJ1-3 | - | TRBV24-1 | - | CATMAASGNTIYF | TGTGCCACCATGGCCGCCTCTGGAAACACCATATATTTT
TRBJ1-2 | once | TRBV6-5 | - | CASSSLTRVYGYTF | TGTGCCAGCAGCTCCCTGACAAGGGTCTATGGCTACACCTTC
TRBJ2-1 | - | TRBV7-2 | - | CASSVGGVGYNEQFF | TGTGCCAGCAGCGTCGGGGGAGTAGGGTACAATGAGCAGTTCTTC
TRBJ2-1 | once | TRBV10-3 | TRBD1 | CAINRDRAANEQFF | TGTGCCATCAACAGGGACAGGGCGGCCAATGAGCAGTTCTTC
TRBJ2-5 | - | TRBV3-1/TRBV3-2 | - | CASSVQETQYF | TGTGCCAGCAGCGTCCAAGAGACCCAGTACTTC
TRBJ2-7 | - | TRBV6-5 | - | CASRPGTALYEQYF | TGTGCCAGCAGACCCGGGACTGCACTCTACGAGCAGTACTTC
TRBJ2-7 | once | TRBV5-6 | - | CASSLGQVLSYEQYF | TGTGCCAGCAGCTTGGGTCAGGTCCTCTCCTACGAGCAGTACTTC
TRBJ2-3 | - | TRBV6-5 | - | CATKAVRTDTQYF | TGTGCCACCAAAGCGGTGCGCACAGATACGCAGTATTTT
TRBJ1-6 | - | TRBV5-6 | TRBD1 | CASSYSGTAINSPLHF | TGTGCCAGCAGTTATTCCGGGACAGCAATCAATTCACCCCTCCACTTT
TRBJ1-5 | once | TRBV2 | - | CASNRGGFNQPQHF | TGTGCCAGCAATCGGGGAGGGTTCAATCAGCCCCAGCATTTT
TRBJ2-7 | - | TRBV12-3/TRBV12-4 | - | CASSLDRYEQYF | TGTGCCAGCAGTCTCGACCGATACGAGCAGTACTTC
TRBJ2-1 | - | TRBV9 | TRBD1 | CASSRTTGASLNEQFF | TGTGCCAGCAGTCGAACCACAGGGGCGTCGCTCAATGAGCAGTTCTTC
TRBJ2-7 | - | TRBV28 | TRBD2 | CASSFRGLAESREQYF | TGTGCCAGCAGTTTTAGAGGACTAGCGGAGTCACGAGAGCAGTACTTC
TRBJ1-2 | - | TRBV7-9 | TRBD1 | CASSPGTDGTYGYTF | TGTGCCAGCAGCCCGGGGACAGACGGGACCTATGGCTACACCTTC
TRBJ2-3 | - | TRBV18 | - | CASSYYSAGTDTQYF | TGTGCCAGCTCATATTACTCCGCGGGCACAGATACGCAGTATTTT
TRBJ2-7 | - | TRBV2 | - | CASSDTSFWEQYF | TGTGCCAGCAGTGACACTTCCTTTTGGGAGCAGTACTTC
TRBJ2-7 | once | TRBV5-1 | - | CASSLEPYEQYF | TGCGCCAGCAGCTTGGAACCCTACGAGCAGTACTTC
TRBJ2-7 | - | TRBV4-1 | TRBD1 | CASSQGRGNSDEQYF | TGCGCCAGCAGCCAAGGCAGGGGGAATAGCGACGAGCAGTACTTC
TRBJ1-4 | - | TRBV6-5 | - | CASSNTRATNEKLFF | TGTGCCAGCAGTAATACGCGTGCAACTAATGAAAAACTGTTTTTT
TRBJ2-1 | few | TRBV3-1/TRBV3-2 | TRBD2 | CASSEREGEQFF | TGTGCCAGCAGCGAACGGGAGGGTGAGCAGTTCTTC
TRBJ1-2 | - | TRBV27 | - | CASSLWSAKTLRPDYGYTF | TGTGCCAGCAGTTTATGGTCGGCAAAAACTTTGAGGCCGGACTATGGCTACACCTTC
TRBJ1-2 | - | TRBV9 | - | CASSVGGSPYGYTF | TGTGCCAGCAGCGTAGGCGGCAGCCCCTATGGCTACACCTTC
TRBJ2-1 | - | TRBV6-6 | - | CASSSLQVGGWNEQFF | TGTGCCAGCAGCTCCCTACAGGTCGGTGGGTGGAATGAGCAGTTCTTC
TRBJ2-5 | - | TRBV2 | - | CASAGHVQETQYF | TGTGCCAGCGCGGGGCATGTCCAAGAGACCCAGTACTTC
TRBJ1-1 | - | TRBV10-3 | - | CAARAIGGTEAFF | TGTGCCGCGAGAGCGATCGGGGGGACTGAAGCTTTCTTT
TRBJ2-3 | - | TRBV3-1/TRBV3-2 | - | CASSDSGGTDTQYF | TGTGCCAGCAGCGACTCTGGTGGCACAGATACGCAGTATTTT
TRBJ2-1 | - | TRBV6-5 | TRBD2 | CASTKTSGEQFF | TGTGCCAGCACCAAGACTAGCGGTGAGCAGTTCTTC
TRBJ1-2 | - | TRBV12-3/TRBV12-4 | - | CASWKSGYTF | TGTGCCAGCTGGAAGTCTGGCTACACCTTC
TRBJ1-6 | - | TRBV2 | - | CASTLQIGLSPLHF | TGTGCCAGTACTTTACAGATCGGTCTTTCACCCCTCCACTTT
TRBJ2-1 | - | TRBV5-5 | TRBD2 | CASSSGTRLYNEQFF | TGTGCCAGTAGTTCCGGGACTAGACTCTACAATGAGCAGTTCTTC